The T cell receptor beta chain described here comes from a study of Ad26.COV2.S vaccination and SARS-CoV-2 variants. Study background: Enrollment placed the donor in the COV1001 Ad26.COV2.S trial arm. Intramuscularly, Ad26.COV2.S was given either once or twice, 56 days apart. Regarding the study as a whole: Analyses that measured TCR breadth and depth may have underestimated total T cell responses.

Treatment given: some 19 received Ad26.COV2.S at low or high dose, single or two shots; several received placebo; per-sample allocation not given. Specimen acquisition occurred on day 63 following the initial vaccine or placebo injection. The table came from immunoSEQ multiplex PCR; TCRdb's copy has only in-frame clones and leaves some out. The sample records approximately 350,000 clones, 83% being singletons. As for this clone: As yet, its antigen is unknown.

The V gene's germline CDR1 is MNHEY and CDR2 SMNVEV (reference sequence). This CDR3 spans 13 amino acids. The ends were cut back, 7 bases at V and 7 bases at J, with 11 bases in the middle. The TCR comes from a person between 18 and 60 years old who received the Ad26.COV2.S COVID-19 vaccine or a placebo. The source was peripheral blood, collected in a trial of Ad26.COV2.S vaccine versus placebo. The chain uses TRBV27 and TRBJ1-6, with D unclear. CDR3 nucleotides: TGTGCCAGCACGAACCTGGGGAATTCACCCCTCCACTTT. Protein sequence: CASTNLGNSPLHF.